This T cell receptor beta chain was sequenced for a study of Ad26.COV2.S vaccination and SARS-CoV-2 variants. Study-wide context: Intramuscular Ad26.COV2.S doses were given once or twice, 56 days apart.

As regards this clone: Its antigen is unknown.

Clones were sequenced by immunoSEQ multiplex PCR, and TCRdb holds only the in-frame ones, with some missing. The data contain roughly 680,000 clones, around 90% of them seen just once; the ten biggest clones take up 1.5%. General study findings and limits: Across vaccine and placebo recipients, the breadth of non-spike TCRs was similar.

Treatment meaning: 15 to 20 received Ad26.COV2.S at low or high dose, single or two shots; about 5 received placebo; per-sample allocation not given. Sampling occurred on day 63 after the first vaccine or placebo injection. Expression of Wuhan-strain SARS-CoV-2 spike came from the Ad26 vector that formed the vaccine. The V and J ends lost 6 bases and 3 bases, in that order; junction bases with no gene match: 11. The CDR3 consists of 16 residues. The germline gives CDR1 SGHRS, CDR2 YFSETQ. The chain combines TRBV5-1 with TRBJ2-3, with 9 positions matching TRBD2. This sequence was found in a person between 18 and 65 years old who received the Ad26.COV2.S COVID-19 vaccine or a placebo. The source was peripheral blood, collected in a trial of Ad26.COV2.S vaccine versus placebo. CDR3 sequence (DNA): TGCGCCAGCACCCTATTAGCGGGAGCGTATACAGATACGCAGTATTTT. Encoded protein: CASTLLAGAYTDTQYF.